These 15 T cell receptor beta chains share one sample of origin, sequenced in a study of blood T cell repertoires in COVID-19. TCRdb keeps only in-frame clones here, not all; method: immunoSEQ multiplex PCR. The top ten hold about 1.7% of the sample, which has roughly 200,000 clones, about 87% seen once. Sequenced: peripheral blood. The receptors here all came from a man aged 65-85 years with acute or convalescent COVID-19.

J is TRBJ1-1 and V is TRBV18, with a possible D match to TRBD1 (5 bases). Germline loops: CDR1 KGHSH, CDR2 LQKENI. The CDR3 totals 15 residues. The germline V and J ends were trimmed by 5 bases and 3 bases, with 16 bases remaining between them. The CDR3, as DNA: TGTGCCAGCTCAAACAATCAGGGAAGGCACACTGAAGCTTTCTTT. It yields the protein CASSNNQGRHTEAFF.

The chain employs TRBV11-2 and TRBJ2-5; TRBD1 aligns across 9 bases. The CDR3 covers 15 residues. Germline CDR1 reads SGHAT; CDR2 reads FQNNGV. V shed 5 bases, J shed 4 bases, and the junction held 8 bases outside the gene matches. The CDR3 reads CASSPRDRVGETQYF. In nucleotides, the CDR3 is TGTGCCAGCAGCCCGAGGGACAGGGTGGGAGAGACCCAGTACTTC.

The genes are TRBV19 and TRBJ1-5; 7 positions agree with TRBD1. Germline CDR1 LNHDA, CDR2 SQIVND (reference sequence). The CDR3 loop spans 15 amino acids. V trimming: 7 bases; J trimming: 4 bases; junction bases outside the gene matches: 10. CDR3 in amino acids: CASTATDRRNQPQHF. The CDR3 nucleotides are TGTGCCAGTACCGCAACGGACAGGAGAAATCAGCCCCAGCATTTT.

This clone was recorded once. The gene calls are TRBV7-2 and TRBJ2-3; the match to TRBD2 covers 7 bases. Trimming cost V 8 bases and J 2 bases; bases outside gene matches: 10. This CDR3 has 15 residues. Germline CDR1 reads SGHTA; CDR2 reads FQGNSA. In DNA form, the CDR3 reads TGTGCCAGCTCCGTTTCGGGACTAACCACAGATACGCAGTATTTT. Translating it yields CASSVSGLTTDTQYF.

The J gene is TRBJ2-5, the V gene TRBV5-1; D gene ambiguous. The CDR3 consists of 14 residues. The V end lost 1 base, the J end lost 1 base, and 8 bases lay between the germline ends. Germline-derived CDR1 and CDR2 are SGHRS and YFSETQ. This CDR3 reads CASSLMQAQETQYF. As DNA, the CDR3 is TGCGCCAGCAGCTTGATGCAGGCCCAAGAGACCCAGTACTTC.

This clone was recorded a few times. This sequence joins TRBV16 and TRBJ1-2; D perhaps matches TRBD1 (5 bases). This CDR3 comprises 15 residues. Germline-derived CDR1 and CDR2 are KGHSY and FQNENV. Trimming removed 1 base from V and 0 bases from J, with 9 bases in between. The CDR3 coding sequence is TGTGCCAGCAGCCAATTCGGGGACTCTAACTATGGCTACACCTTC. It is translated as CASSQFGDSNYGYTF.

The rearrangement joins TRBV19 to TRBJ2-1, with 12 bases lining up with TRBD2. The CDR3 length is 15 residues. Germline-derived CDR1 and CDR2 are LNHDA and SQIVND (reference sequence). Unmatched junction bases numbered 9, after V lost 6 bases and J lost 9 bases. As DNA, the CDR3 is TGTGCCAGTAGCCAACTAGCGGGGGGTGTGGGTGAGCAGTTCTTC. It translates to CASSQLAGGVGEQFF.

The chain carries TRBV5-6 and TRBJ2-1; TRBD2 might be the D (5 bases). Germline CDR1 and CDR2: SGHDT and YYEEEE. V lost 1 base to trimming and J lost 4 bases, with 12 bases between them. The CDR3 runs 15 residues. The CDR3 region has the DNA TGTGCCAGCAGCTTGACCCAGCGGTATTACAATGAGCAGTTCTTC. This encodes CASSLTQRYYNEQFF.

The chain employs TRBV7-2 and TRBJ2-1, with TRBD2 as a possible D gene (6 bases). The germline V gene has CDR1 SGHTA and CDR2 FQGNSA. This CDR3 spans 15 amino acids. V was trimmed by 5 bases and J by 1 base, leaving 12 bases between them. This chain's CDR3 is CASSRTRESYNEQFF. The CDR3 DNA reads TGTGCCAGCAGCAGAACCCGGGAGTCCTACAATGAGCAGTTCTTC.

V usage is TRBV5-5 and J usage is TRBJ2-5, with D unclear. Germline CDR1 SGHKS, CDR2 YYEKEE (reference sequence). The CDR3 extends over 12 amino acids. V was shortened by 4 bases and J by 4 bases, with 8 bases between the two germline ends. The CDR3 sequence: CASSNPVETQYF. The CDR3 DNA follows: TGTGCCAGCAGCAATCCTGTAGAGACCCAGTACTTC.

J is TRBJ2-2 and V is TRBV18, with D possibly TRBD1 on 6 matching bases. Trimming left V 3 bases short and J 5 bases short, with 22 bases between. CDR1 and CDR2 from the germline V gene are KGHSH and LQKENI. The CDR3 runs 18 residues. The CDR3 loop reads CASSPSRPARGSTGELFF. CDR3 coding DNA: TGTGCCAGCTCACCGAGTCGACCCGCCAGGGGCAGTACCGGGGAGCTGTTTTTT.

This chain joins TRBV19 and TRBJ1-1; TRBD1 aligns across 8 bases. Trimming removed 6 bases from V and 4 bases from J; junction bases left unmatched: 7. Germline assignment: CDR1 LNHDA and CDR2 SQIVND (reference sequence). The CDR3 has 14 amino acids. The CDR3 sequence: CASRRWTGTTEAFF. The CDR3 DNA reads as TGTGCCAGTAGACGTTGGACAGGGACCACTGAAGCTTTCTTT.

This rearrangement joins TRBV18 to TRBJ2-5; possible D gene TRBD2, 5 bases. Germline CDR1 and CDR2: KGHSH and LQKENI. V was cut by 4 bases and J by 1 base, with 7 bases left in between. This CDR3 is 13 amino acids long. The CDR3 reads CASSRELQETQYF. In DNA, the CDR3 is TGTGCCAGCTCACGGGAGCTCCAAGAGACCCAGTACTTC. Based on the CDR3 plus reference TRBV18 and TRBJ2-5, the full variable domain is NAGVMQNPRHLVRRRGQEARLRCSPMKGHSHVYWYRQLPEEGLKFMVYLQKENIIDESGMPKERFSAEFPKEGPSILRIQQVVRGDSAAYFCASSRELQETQYFGPGTRLLVL.

The chain is built from TRBV20-1 and TRBJ2-1, with D tentatively TRBD2 (5 bases). Germline CDR1 and CDR2: DFQATT and SNEGSKA (reference sequence). The CDR3 has 10 amino acids. V lost 5 bases to trimming and J lost 10 bases, with 9 bases between them. Written as DNA, the CDR3 is TGCAGTGCTGCCCGAGGGGAGCAGTTCTTC. Protein: CSAARGEQFF.

V is TRBV9 and J is TRBJ1-1, with TRBD1 identical over 9 bases. Looked up from germline, CDR1 is SGDLS and CDR2 is YYNGEE. The V gene end was trimmed by 3 bases and the J gene end by 4 bases; junction bases not matched to a gene: 7. CDR3 length equals 15 residues. CDR3 protein: CASSAPGQGRTEAFF. The DNA for the CDR3 is TGTGCCAGCAGCGCTCCGGGACAGGGTCGCACTGAAGCTTTCTTT. The full variable domain, its missing parts supplied by reference TRBV9 and TRBJ1-1, is DSGVTQTPKHLITATGQRVTLRCSPRSGDLSVYWYQQSLDQGLQFLIQYYNGEERAKGNILERFSAQQFPDLHSELNLSSLELGDSALYFCASSAPGQGRTEAFFGQGTRLTVV.